Below are 25 T cell receptor beta chains sequenced from a single sample in a study of TIL therapy for anti-PD-1-resistant metastatic lung cancer. The immunoSEQ assay was v3. The protocol was immunoSEQ multiplex PCR, while the TCRdb copy is restricted to in-frame clones and leaves out a portion. The table includes under 55,000 clones, 79% detected once. Time point given: pre-treatment sample, taken before nivolumab and TIL therapy. This material consisted of blood, taken at baseline. The receptors originated from a woman between 30 and 79 years old with non-small cell lung cancer.

The chain recombines TRBV2 with TRBJ2-7; unclear D gene. V lost 4 bases to trimming and J lost 4 bases, with 8 bases between them. CDR3 length: 12 amino acids. Germline-derived CDR1 and CDR2 are SNHLY and FYNNEI. This CDR3 is CASSVVEYEQYF. CDR3 nucleotides: TGTGCCAGCAGTGTTGTAGAGTACGAGCAGTACTTC.

The rearrangement uses TRBV7-9 and TRBJ1-4; TRBD1 might be the D (6 bases). The CDR3 sequence is 15 residues long. Germline loops: CDR1 SEHNR, CDR2 FQNEAQ (reference sequence). Between the trimmed V and J ends, which lost 1 base and 8 bases, there was a span of 14 bases. The CDR3: CASSLGGGAYEKLFF. Here the CDR3 DNA reads TGTGCCAGCAGCTTAGGCGGGGGGGCTTACGAAAAACTGTTTTTT.

This clone came up a few times. The chain couples TRBV5-1 to TRBJ1-5; no firm D call. Trimming took off 0 bases at V and 4 bases at J, with 5 bases between the two ends. Germline V CDR1 and CDR2: SGHRS, YFSETQ. The CDR3 sequence is 13 residues long. The DNA for the CDR3 is TGCGCCAGCAGCTTGGGGGCGAATCAGCCCCAGCATTTT. This sequence encodes CASSLGANQPQHF.

The DNA of the CDR3 is TGCGCCAGCAGCCCTCCGGGAGCGGGAGTAGAGAATGAGCAGTTCTTC. Residues: CASSPPGAGVENEQFF. This sequence joins TRBV4-1 and TRBJ2-1, with 8 bases matching TRBD2. The CDR3 has 16 residues. CDR1 is MGHRA, CDR2 YSYEKL, per germline. V trimming: 4 bases; J trimming: 7 bases; junction bases outside the gene matches: 12.

CDR3 in amino acids: CASSLLIETGVTNEQFF. The CDR3 DNA follows: TGTGCCAGCAGCCTGCTTATTGAGACAGGGGTGACTAATGAGCAGTTCTTC. The chain recombines TRBV28 with TRBJ2-1; TRBD1 agrees at 8 bases. This CDR3 has 17 residues. Germline-derived CDR1 and CDR2 are MDHEN and SYDVKM. With V trimmed by 6 bases and J by 7 bases, 17 bases remained unmatched.

This chain links TRBV11-2 with TRBJ2-7, with TRBD1 matching 10 bases. Germline CDR1 and CDR2: SGHAT and FQNNGV. V lost 2 bases and J lost 5; bases outside the gene matches: 3. This CDR3 is 14 amino acids long. The chain's CDR3 is CASSLRDRGHEQYF. CDR3 nucleotide sequence: TGTGCCAGCAGCTTACGGGACAGGGGCCACGAGCAGTACTTC.

This chain links TRBV28 with TRBJ1-2; 9 bases agree with TRBD1. The CDR3 spans 14 residues. Trimming took 4 bases from V and 8 from J; bases not matched to a gene: 8. Germline V CDR1 and CDR2: MDHEN, SYDVKM. CDR3 in DNA: TGTGCCAGCAGTTCGGGACAGGGAAGTCAAGGCTACACCTTC. Translated, it gives CASSSGQGSQGYTF.

The chain combines TRBV9 with TRBJ2-2; D remains unclear. V was pared by 2 bases and J by 2 bases, with 7 bases between. CDR1 and CDR2 (germline): SGDLS, YYNGEE. This CDR3 has 14 residues. DNA of the CDR3: TGTGCCAGCAGCGTCTTAGAAAACACCGGGGAGCTGTTTTTT. Translating gives CASSVLENTGELFF.

This clone was recorded once. The V gene is TRBV6-5, the J gene TRBJ2-1, with no clear D. Germline-derived CDR1 and CDR2 are MNHEY and SVGAGI. This CDR3 has 11 amino acids. V lost 5 bases and J lost 7, with 6 bases in between. CDR3 protein: CASSRRNEQFF. CDR3 bases: TGTGCCAGCAGTCGGAGAAATGAGCAGTTCTTC.

This chain links TRBV4-3 with TRBJ1-4; 7 bases map to TRBD1. The CDR3 runs 14 residues. The V gene end was trimmed by 1 base and the J gene end by 8 bases; junction bases not matched to a gene: 4. Germline V gives CDR1 LGHNA, CDR2 YSLEER. CDR3 region: CASSQGQGPEKLFF. CDR3 bases: TGCGCCAGCAGCCAAGGACAGGGACCGGAAAAACTGTTTTTT.

The genes are TRBV2 and TRBJ2-7, with D unclear. In germline, CDR1 is SNHLY, CDR2 FYNNEI. CDR3 size: 14 residues. V gave up 7 bases and J gave up 0 bases, with 13 bases separating them. The CDR3 DNA follows: TGTGCCAGCAAGGTTCAGGACCGCTCCTACGAGCAGTACTTC. This gives the protein CASKVQDRSYEQYF.

This chain joins TRBV5-6 and TRBJ2-2; a weak D match, TRBD2 (6 bases). Germline values: CDR1 SGHDT, CDR2 YYEEEE. The CDR3 contains 15 residues. V was trimmed by 4 bases and J by 3 bases, leaving 13 bases between them. CDR3 bases: TGTGCCAGCAGCCGGAGGGGCGGGTACACCGGGGAGCTGTTTTTT. This encodes CASSRRGGYTGELFF.

The rearrangement uses TRBV19 and TRBJ2-1; tentatively, D is TRBD2 (6 bases). Germline V lookup: CDR1 LNHDA, CDR2 SQIVND (reference sequence). V was shortened by 4 bases and J by 10 bases, with 8 bases between the two germline ends. The CDR3 has 11 residues. CDR3 sequence reads: CASSTGGEQFF. Here the CDR3 DNA reads TGTGCCAGTAGTACTGGGGGGGAGCAGTTCTTC.

V is TRBV7-2 and J is TRBJ2-7; a weak D match, TRBD1 (5 bases). The germline CDR1 and CDR2 sequences are SGHTA and FQGNSA. Trimming took off 5 bases at V and 6 bases at J, with 20 bases between the two ends. The CDR3 sequence is 15 residues long. CDR3 nucleotides: TGTGCCAGCAGCACCCTGGGCAGGGTTAGGCGCGAGCAGTACTTC. It specifies CASSTLGRVRREQYF.

The chain couples TRBV4-2 to TRBJ1-2; a possible D gene is TRBD1 (6 bases). The V and J ends lost 0 bases and 3 bases respectively, with 11 bases between them. Per the germline V gene, CDR1 is LGHNA and CDR2 is YNFKEQ. The CDR3 is made up of 15 amino acids. CDR3 nucleotides: TGTGCCAGCAGCCAAGACTGGGACACCTACTATGGCTACACCTTC. It is translated as CASSQDWDTYYGYTF.

CDR3 residues: CASSIWSRGHDGYTF. In nucleotides, the CDR3 is TGTGCCAGTAGTATTTGGTCTCGGGGACACGATGGCTACACCTTC. This sequence joins TRBV19 and TRBJ1-2; possibly TRBD1 for D (6 bases). Germline V gene lookup returns CDR1 LNHDA and CDR2 SQIVND (reference sequence). The CDR3 has 15 residues. The V end was cut by 3 bases, the J end by 6 bases, with 17 bases between.

Concerning this clone: The junction differs from germline at one of its ends, possibly a read error. The chain is built from TRBV13 and TRBJ2-1, with D possibly TRBD1 on 6 matching bases. Per the germline V gene, CDR1 is PRHDT and CDR2 is FYEKMQ (reference sequence). This CDR3 has 13 residues. Written as DNA, the CDR3 is TGTGCCAGCAGCTTAGACAGGGAAGGGGCAGGGCTCTTC. Translation gives CASSLDREGAGLF.

This chain joins TRBV29-1 and TRBJ2-5; 12 positions match TRBD1. Germline CDR1 is SQVTM and CDR2 is ANQGSEA. J was trimmed by 5 bases and V by 4 bases; bases with no gene match: 8. CDR3 length equals 15 residues. CDR3 DNA sequence: TGCAGCGTTGTGGGGGACAGGGGGCGTATGGAGACCCAGTACTTC. Residues: CSVVGDRGRMETQYF.

The chain joins TRBV5-1 to TRBJ1-2; D is unresolved. Germline V gives CDR1 SGHRS, CDR2 YFSETQ. The CDR3 has 15 residues. V was pared by 4 bases and J by 7 bases, with 20 bases between. CDR3 DNA: TGCGCCAGCAGCGCTTTTGATGAGGGTACTGTTGGCTACACCTTC. This sequence encodes CASSAFDEGTVGYTF. The full variable domain, its missing parts supplied by reference TRBV5-1 and TRBJ1-2, is KAGVTQTPRYLIKTRGQQVTLSCSPISGHRSVSWYQQTPGQGLQFLFEYFSETQRNKGNFPGRFSGRQFSNSRSEMNVSTLELGDSALYLCASSAFDEGTVGYTFGSGTRLTVV.

The chain employs TRBV6-1 and TRBJ1-1, with a weak D call TRBD1 (5 bases). Germline V gene lookup returns CDR1 MNHNS and CDR2 SASEGT. V lost 2 bases, J lost 6 bases, and 19 bases lay in between. The CDR3 covers 16 residues. CDR3 in DNA: TGTGCCAGCAGTGAAAGGTTCAGGGAATATATAGCTGAAGCTTTCTTT. This gives the protein CASSERFREYIAEAFF.

This chain uses TRBV7-6 with TRBJ2-1; 11 positions match TRBD2. J gave up 3 bases and V 3 bases, and 1 base lay outside the gene matches. The CDR3 totals 15 residues. CDR1 is SGHVS and CDR2 is FNYEAQ in the germline V gene. The CDR3 nucleotides read TGTGCCAGCAGCTTGGGGACTAGCGGCTACAATGAGCAGTTCTTC. Its translation is CASSLGTSGYNEQFF.

This clone was counted once. The chain is built from TRBV11-2 and TRBJ2-6; D is ambiguous. The CDR3 has 14 amino acids. The germline gives CDR1 SGHAT, CDR2 FQNNGV. Trimming stripped 1 base from V and 0 bases from J, with 1 base between. The CDR3: CASSLVSGANVLTF. The CDR3, as DNA: TGTGCCAGCAGCTTAGTCTCTGGGGCCAACGTCCTGACTTTC.

The V gene is TRBV29-1, the J gene TRBJ2-5; possible D gene TRBD2, 6 bases. The J call could be wrong; TRBJ2-7 is a better fit for the DNA end. The V gene's germline CDR1 is SQVTM and CDR2 ANQGSEA. The CDR3 has 15 residues. This chain's CDR3 is CSVERRVYSSYEQYF. CDR3 bases: TGCAGCGTTGAAAGGAGGGTTTATAGCTCCTACGAGCAGTACTTC.

This clone came up once. The chain couples TRBV5-6 to TRBJ1-2; the D is unclear. This CDR3 has 12 residues. V lost 2 bases, J lost 7 bases, and 9 bases lay in between. CDR1 and CDR2 (germline): SGHDT, YYEEEE. Here the CDR3 reads CASSFAGGGYTF. CDR3 sequence (DNA): TGTGCCAGCAGCTTTGCGGGCGGTGGCTACACCTTC. Combining the CDR3 with reference TRBV5-6 and TRBJ1-2 gives the whole variable domain DAGVTQSPTHLIKTRGQQVTLRCSPKSGHDTVSWYQQALGQGPQFIFQYYEEEERQRGNFPDRFSGHQFPNYSSELNVNALLLGDSALYLCASSFAGGGYTFGSGTRLTVV.

The chain is built from TRBV5-4 and TRBJ2-7; no reliable D call. CDR1 and CDR2 (germline): SGHNT, YYREEE (reference sequence). Trimming removed 0 bases at V and 3 bases at J, with 7 bases between. The CDR3 length is 13 residues. The CDR3 reads CASSLGTFYEQYF. DNA of the CDR3: TGTGCCAGCAGCTTGGGTACCTTCTACGAGCAGTACTTC.